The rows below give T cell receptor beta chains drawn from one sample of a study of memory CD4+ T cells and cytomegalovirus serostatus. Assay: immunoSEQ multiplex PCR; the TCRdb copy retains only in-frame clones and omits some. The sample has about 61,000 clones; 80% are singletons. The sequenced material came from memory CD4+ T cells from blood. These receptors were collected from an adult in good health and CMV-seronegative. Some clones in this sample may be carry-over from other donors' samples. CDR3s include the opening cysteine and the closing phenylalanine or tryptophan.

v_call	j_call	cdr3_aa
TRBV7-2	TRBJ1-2	CASSFWGSSGGYTF
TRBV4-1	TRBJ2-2	CASSQGGELFF
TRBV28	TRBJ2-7	CAVGPGGYEQYF
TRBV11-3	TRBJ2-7	CASSLTDSYEQYF
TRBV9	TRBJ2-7	CASSVAGRSFDEQYF
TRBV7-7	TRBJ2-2	CASSHDRGSGELFF
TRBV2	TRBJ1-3	CASSRDRGSSGNTIYF
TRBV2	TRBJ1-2	CASSVTGNYGYTF
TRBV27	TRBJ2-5	CASSFMGQGETQYF
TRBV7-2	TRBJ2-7	CASSLGTGFEQYF
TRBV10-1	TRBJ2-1	CASSEGVAAQGYNEQFF
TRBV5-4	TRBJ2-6	CASSPDSGANVLTF
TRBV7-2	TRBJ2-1	CASSLEPLGSGEQFF
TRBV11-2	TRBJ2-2	CASSLGWGTNTGELFF
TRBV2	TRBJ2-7	CASLTTPAGNYEQYF
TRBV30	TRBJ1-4	CAWSGSTNEKLFF
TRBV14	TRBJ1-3	CASSPKGVGISGNTIYF
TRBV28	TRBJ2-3	CASSLTDTQYF
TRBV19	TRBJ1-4	CASSGLATNEKLFF
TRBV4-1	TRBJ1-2	CASSQGFLSRARYGYTF
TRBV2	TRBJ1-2	CASSPLREGLGYTF
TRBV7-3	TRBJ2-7	CASSLGTIPYEQYF
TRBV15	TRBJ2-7	CATSRGTGPSEGEQYF
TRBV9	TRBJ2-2	CASSSSGVGELFF
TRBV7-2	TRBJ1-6	CASTLLDPGRAPLHF
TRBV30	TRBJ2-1	CAWRGAGTHNEQFF
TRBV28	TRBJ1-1	CASRGGGTIPPEAFF
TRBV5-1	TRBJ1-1	CASSFGTGQNTEAFF
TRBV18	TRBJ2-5	CASSRLSQGQETQYF
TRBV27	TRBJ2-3	CASPGRAYSTDTQYF
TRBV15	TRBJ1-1	CATSRDGMNTEAFF
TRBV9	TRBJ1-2	CASSVDGRSALGYTF
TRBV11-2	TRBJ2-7	CASSLARGNYEQYF
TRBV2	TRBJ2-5	CASSKGGETQYF
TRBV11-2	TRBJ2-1	CASSLDIGGGGIDNEQFF
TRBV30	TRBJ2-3	CAWSRGQSTDTQYF
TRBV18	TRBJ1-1	CASSQGYTEAFF
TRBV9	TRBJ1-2	CASSVGGSFNYGYTF
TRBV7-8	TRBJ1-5	CASGIGRINQPQHF
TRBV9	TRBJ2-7	CASSVGPGQRHYEQYF
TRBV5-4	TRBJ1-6	CASSSGQGGNSPLHF
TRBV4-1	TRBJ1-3	CASSPRQGISGNTIYF